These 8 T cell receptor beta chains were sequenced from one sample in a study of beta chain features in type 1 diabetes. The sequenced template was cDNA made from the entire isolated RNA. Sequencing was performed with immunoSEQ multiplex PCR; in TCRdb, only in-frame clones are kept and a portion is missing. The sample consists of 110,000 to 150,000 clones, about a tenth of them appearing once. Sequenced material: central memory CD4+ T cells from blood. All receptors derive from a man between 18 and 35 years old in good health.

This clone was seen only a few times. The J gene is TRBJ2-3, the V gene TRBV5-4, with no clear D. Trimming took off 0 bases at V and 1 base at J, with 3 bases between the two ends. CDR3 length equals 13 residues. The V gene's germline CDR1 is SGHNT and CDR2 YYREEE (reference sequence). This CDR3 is CASSLAGTDTQYF. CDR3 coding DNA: TGTGCCAGCAGCTTGGCCGGCACAGATACGCAGTATTTT. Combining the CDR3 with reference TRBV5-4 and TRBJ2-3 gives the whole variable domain ETGVTQSPTHLIKTRGQQVTLRCSSQSGHNTVSWYQQALGQGPQFIFQYYREEENGRGNFPPRFSGLQFPNYSSELNVNALELDDSALYLCASSLAGTDTQYFGPGTRLTVL.

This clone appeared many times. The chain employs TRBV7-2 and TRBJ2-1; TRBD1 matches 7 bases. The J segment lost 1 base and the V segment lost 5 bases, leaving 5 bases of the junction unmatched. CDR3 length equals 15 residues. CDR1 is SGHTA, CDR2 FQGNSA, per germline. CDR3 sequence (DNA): TGTGCCAGCAGCGCAGGGGGTATTTCCTACAATGAGCAGTTCTTC. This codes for CASSAGGISYNEQFF.

CDR3 residues: CASSLSGTGGGYTF. The DNA of the CDR3 is TGTGCCAGCAGCTTGTCCGGGACAGGGGGAGGCTACACCTTC. J is TRBJ1-2 and V is TRBV5-8, with 11 bases fitting TRBD1. Germline CDR1 is SGHTS and CDR2 is YDEGEE. This CDR3 comprises 14 residues. Trimming took 1 base from V and 8 from J; bases not matched to a gene: 4.

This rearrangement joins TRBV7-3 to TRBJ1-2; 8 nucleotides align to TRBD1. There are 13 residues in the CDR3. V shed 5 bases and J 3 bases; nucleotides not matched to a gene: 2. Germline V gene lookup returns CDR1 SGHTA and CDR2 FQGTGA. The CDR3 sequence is CASSEQGDYGYTF. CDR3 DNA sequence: TGTGCCAGCAGCGAACAGGGGGACTATGGCTACACCTTC.

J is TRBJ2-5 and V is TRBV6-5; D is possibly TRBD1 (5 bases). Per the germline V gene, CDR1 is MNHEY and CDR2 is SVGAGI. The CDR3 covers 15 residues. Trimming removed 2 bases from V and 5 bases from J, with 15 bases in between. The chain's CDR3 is CASSYAPAAGETQYF. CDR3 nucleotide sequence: TGTGCCAGCAGTTACGCGCCTGCGGCAGGGGAGACCCAGTACTTC.

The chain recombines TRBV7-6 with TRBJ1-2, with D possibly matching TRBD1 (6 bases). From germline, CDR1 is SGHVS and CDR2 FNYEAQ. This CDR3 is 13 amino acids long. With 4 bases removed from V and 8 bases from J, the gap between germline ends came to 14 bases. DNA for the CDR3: TGTGCCAGCAGCTCAAAAATCCAGGGGGGCTACACCTTC. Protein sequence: CASSSKIQGGYTF.

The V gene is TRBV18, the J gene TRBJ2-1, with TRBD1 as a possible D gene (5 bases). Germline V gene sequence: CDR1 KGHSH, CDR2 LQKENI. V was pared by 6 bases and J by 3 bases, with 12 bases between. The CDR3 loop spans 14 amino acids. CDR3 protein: CASSKGVVYNEQFF. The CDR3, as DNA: TGTGCCAGCTCGAAAGGGGTTGTCTACAATGAGCAGTTCTTC.

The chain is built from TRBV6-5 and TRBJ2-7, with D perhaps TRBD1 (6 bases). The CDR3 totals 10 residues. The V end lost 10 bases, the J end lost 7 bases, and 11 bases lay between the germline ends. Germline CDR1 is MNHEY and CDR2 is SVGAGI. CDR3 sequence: CATSRGEQYF. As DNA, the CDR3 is TGTGCCACTTCGAGGGGGGAGCAGTACTTC.